This T cell receptor beta chain was documented in a study of cytomegalovirus exposure and HLA in healthy donors. J gave up 4 bases and V 4 bases, and 8 bases lay outside the gene matches. The CDR3 is 15 residues long. CDR1 MNHNS and CDR2 SASEGT come from the germline V gene. General study results and limits: Reported results showed that the classifier diagnosed cytomegalovirus status with high specificity and sensitivity. CMV serostatus was the sole immune exposure data available.

The PCR ran on 60 Vbeta and 13 Jbeta primers. Study processing details: Unique TCR beta chains totaled about 78 million in a later count, with roughly 10 million of them shared. Some clones are missing from TCRdb's copy, which holds only in-frame ones; the method was immunoSEQ multiplex PCR. That table is the source of V, J and clone size, and D and trimming were worked out from the DNA. The sample holds approximately 110,000 clones, under 85% seen once. This clone came up a few times. The antigen remains undetermined. This rearrangement joins TRBV6-1 to TRBJ2-7, with 9 bases lining up with TRBD1. This TCR was recovered from a woman between 40 and 55 years old in good health and CMV-seropositive. Sequencing used PBMCs. CDR3 in amino acids: CASSAEKGTGYEQYF. The DNA of the CDR3 is TGTGCCAGCAGTGCCGAAAAGGGGACAGGGTACGAGCAGTACTTC.